These 28 T cell receptor beta chains originate from one sample sequenced in a study of CD8 T cells in Susac syndrome. Random hexamers were used to reverse transcribe an amount of roughly 0.5 to 1 ug RNA. Via MiXCR, TCRdb re-called the immunoSEQ multiplex PCR reads, giving one row per CDR3 protein. The table shows about 200,000 distinct CDR3 sequences, with more than 90% occurring only once. Sequencing used CD4+ T cells from PBMCs. All receptors come from a human donor with multiple sclerosis.

The rearrangement links TRBV3-1 to TRBJ2-7, with a possible D match to TRBD2 (5 bases). Germline assignment: CDR1 LGHDT and CDR2 YNNKEL (reference sequence). Trimming left V 5 bases short and J 4 bases short, with 12 bases between. The CDR3 contains 13 residues. The CDR3 nucleotides read TGTGCCAGCAGCAGGCTAGCCGGATACGAGCAGTACTTC. As protein: CASSRLAGYEQYF.

The genes are TRBV6-2 or TRBV6-3 and TRBJ2-7; 9 bases align to TRBD1. This CDR3 contains 15 residues. The ends lost 6 bases at V and 2 bases at J; junction bases unmatched: 8. Germline CDR1 MNHEY, CDR2 SVGEGT. The CDR3: CASSPSGQGTYEQYF. The CDR3 nucleotides read TGTGCCAGCAGCCCCTCGGGACAGGGAACCTACGAGCAGTACTTC.

V is TRBV19 and J is TRBJ1-1, with D possibly being TRBD1 (5 bases). Germline values: CDR1 LNHDA, CDR2 SQIVND (reference sequence). The CDR3 spans 13 residues. V lost 5 bases and J 6 bases, leaving 13 bases between the germline ends. The CDR3 DNA follows: TGTGCCAGTAGTCACACTCGGGGCGCTGAAGCTTTCTTT. Amino acids: CASSHTRGAEAFF.

V gene TRBV29-1 combines with J gene TRBJ2-1; 9 bases map to TRBD1. Germline V CDR1 and CDR2: SQVTM, ANQGSEA. The CDR3 consists of 14 residues. The ends lost 4 bases at V and 6 bases at J; junction bases unmatched: 7. The CDR3 loop is CSVGPGQGGNEQFF. For the CDR3, the DNA is TGCAGCGTTGGTCCGGGACAGGGAGGCAATGAGCAGTTCTTC.

This rearrangement joins TRBV23-1 to TRBJ2-6, with no clear D. TRBV23-1 qualifies as an ORF whose function is uncertain. The CDR3 contains 14 residues. The germline V and J ends were trimmed by 4 bases and 4 bases, with 8 bases remaining between them. The CDR3 region has the DNA TGCGCCAGCAGTCTAGGGCCCGGGGCCAACGTCCTGACTTTC. Encoded protein: CASSLGPGANVLTF.

The chain couples TRBV20-1 to TRBJ2-1, with 7 bases identical to TRBD1. Germline assignment: CDR1 DFQATT and CDR2 SNEGSKA (reference sequence). The junction had 8 bases not matched to a gene; V was cut back by 4 bases and J by 8 bases. CDR3 length: 13 amino acids. CDR3 sequence reads: CSANRQGLHEQFF. Here the CDR3 DNA reads TGCAGTGCTAACCGACAGGGTCTCCATGAGCAGTTCTTC.

This rearrangement joins TRBV6-5 to TRBJ2-3; possible D gene TRBD2, 6 bases. CDR3 length: 13 residues. V was clipped by 4 bases and J by 7 bases, with 12 bases between them. Per germline, CDR1 MNHEY and CDR2 SVGAGI. The CDR3 DNA reads as TGTGCCAGCAGTTGGGAGGCGGGGAATACGCAGTATTTT. Translated: CASSWEAGNTQYF.

This chain links TRBV10-3 with TRBJ2-3; maybe TRBD1 (6 bases). The V and J ends lost 10 bases and 2 bases respectively, with 22 bases between them. The CDR3 has 16 amino acids. The germline V gene encodes CDR1 ENHRY and CDR2 SYGVKD. Here the CDR3 reads CATAPRTEFITDTQYF. DNA of the CDR3: TGTGCCACCGCTCCCCGGACAGAATTTATCACAGATACGCAGTATTTT.

This chain links TRBV20-1 with TRBJ2-1; TRBD2 aligns across 10 bases. Germline CDR1 reads DFQATT; CDR2 reads SNEGSKA (reference sequence). The CDR3 covers 15 residues. V was pared by 4 bases and J by 5 bases, with 8 bases of the junction left unmatched. The CDR3 DNA reads TGCAGTGCTATCGAGGTACTAGCGGGAAACAATGAGCAGTTCTTC. This gives the protein CSAIEVLAGNNEQFF.

The J gene is TRBJ1-1, the V gene TRBV29-1; TRBD1 might be the D (5 bases). Trimming removed 6 bases at V and 3 bases at J, with 11 bases between. CDR1 and CDR2 from the germline V gene are SQVTM and ANQGSEA. CDR3 size: 12 residues. The CDR3 DNA sequence: TGCAGCGTAATCCGGGGGGACACTGAAGCTTTCTTT. Amino acids: CSVIRGDTEAFF.

The rearrangement joins TRBV7-2 to TRBJ1-6; no clear D. The CDR3 covers 14 residues. V was clipped by 4 bases and J by 8 bases, with 12 bases between them. Germline V gene lookup returns CDR1 SGHTA and CDR2 FQGNSA. The CDR3 DNA is TGTGCCAGCAGCTCCCGGGCATCTCATTCACCCCTCCACTTT. Translation gives CASSSRASHSPLHF.

The rearrangement links TRBV9 to TRBJ2-1; D is uncertain. Germline V gives CDR1 SGDLS, CDR2 YYNGEE. There are 11 residues in the CDR3. Trimming stripped 3 bases from V and 6 bases from J, with 4 bases between. CDR3 coding DNA: TGTGCCAGCAGCGCCTTCAATGAGCAGTTCTTC. It is translated as CASSAFNEQFF.

The chain carries TRBV2 and TRBJ2-1; D is ambiguous. This CDR3 comprises 13 residues. The V and J ends lost 9 bases and 0 bases respectively, with 9 bases between them. CDR1 and CDR2 from the germline V gene are SNHLY and FYNNEI. The CDR3 sequence: CARQESSYNEQFF. CDR3 sequence (DNA): TGTGCCAGGCAGGAGAGCTCCTACAATGAGCAGTTCTTC.

The table lists this clonotype with a count of one. This chain connects TRBV3-1 to TRBJ2-5; 10 bases line up with TRBD2. The CDR3 contains 19 residues. V gave up 0 bases and J gave up 1 base; unmatched junction bases: 11. Germline CDR1 reads LGHDT; CDR2 reads YNNKEL (reference sequence). The CDR3 is CASSQDSSRLAGLQETQYF. CDR3 DNA: TGTGCCAGCAGCCAAGATTCCTCCCGACTAGCGGGTCTCCAAGAGACCCAGTACTTC.

The chain couples TRBV7-8 to TRBJ2-6, with D perhaps TRBD1 or TRBD2 (6 bases each). Germline CDR1 reads SGHVS; CDR2 reads FQNEAQ. V gave up 5 bases and J gave up 0 bases, with 20 bases separating them. This CDR3 spans 19 amino acids. The CDR3 protein is CASSPRLGGRPSGANVLTF. In DNA form, the CDR3 reads TGTGCCAGCAGCCCCAGGCTCGGGGGCAGACCCTCTGGGGCCAACGTCCTGACTTTC.

V gene TRBV29-1 combines with J gene TRBJ2-6, with unresolved D. Germline-derived CDR1 and CDR2 are SQVTM and ANQGSEA. The CDR3 is 16 residues long. V lost 5 bases, J lost 1 base, and 15 bases lay in between. DNA for the CDR3: TGCAGCGTTTTAGGTTATGCCATGTCTGGGGCCAACGTCCTGACTTTC. Its protein product is CSVLGYAMSGANVLTF. The whole variable domain, filled in from reference TRBV29-1 and TRBJ2-6, reads SAVISQKPSRDICQRGTSLTIQCQVDSQVTMMFWYRQQPGQSLTLIATANQGSEATYESGFVIDKFPISRPNLTFSTLTVSNMSPEDSSIYLCSVLGYAMSGANVLTFGAGSRLTVL.

The genes are TRBV9 and TRBJ2-3, with D possibly being TRBD1 (6 bases). The CDR3 contains 16 residues. V was pared by 2 bases and J by 0 bases, with 13 bases between. Germline V gene sequence: CDR1 SGDLS, CDR2 YYNGEE. The CDR3 DNA follows: TGTGCCAGCAGCGTCGTCGGACAGTCTAGCACAGATACGCAGTATTTT. Its protein product is CASSVVGQSSTDTQYF.

The V call is TRBV6-6, the J call TRBJ1-6; TRBD1 is a possible D gene (6 bases). The germline CDR1 and CDR2 sequences are MNHNY and SVGAGI (reference sequence). Trimming shortened V by 3 bases and J by 8 bases, and 17 bases separated the two germline ends. The CDR3 has 16 amino acids. The CDR3 nucleotides are TGTGCCAGCAGTTATGGGGACATTTCGCTGGATTCACCCCTCCACTTT. Residues: CASSYGDISLDSPLHF.

The chain recombines TRBV30 with TRBJ1-5, with D unclear. V was shortened by 2 bases and J by 3 bases, with 8 bases between the two germline ends. This CDR3 has 13 amino acids. Germline CDR1 and CDR2: GTSNPN and SVGIG (reference sequence). Here the CDR3 DNA reads TGTGCCTGGAGTAAGAGAGACAATCAGCCCCAGCATTTT. Its protein product is CAWSKRDNQPQHF.

The chain recombines TRBV7-2 with TRBJ2-7; TRBD1 matches 10 bases. Germline CDR1 SGHTA, CDR2 FQGNSA. V was pared by 8 bases and J by 2 bases, with 9 bases of the junction left unmatched. The length of the CDR3 is 15 residues. The CDR3 DNA reads as TGTGCCAGCTCCCGACCGGGACAGGGGCCCTACGAGCAGTACTTC. This sequence encodes CASSRPGQGPYEQYF.

The table lists this clonotype with a count of one. The rearrangement uses TRBV13 and TRBJ2-5, with 7 positions matching TRBD2. Germline CDR1 is PRHDT and CDR2 is FYEKMQ (reference sequence). The V gene end was trimmed by 5 bases and the J gene end by 3 bases; junction bases not matched to a gene: 9. This CDR3 is built from 15 residues. The CDR3 DNA follows: TGTGCCAGCAGCCCCGCAGGGCTAGCGGAAGAGACCCAGTACTTC. Translation: CASSPAGLAEETQYF.

The V gene is TRBV29-1, the J gene TRBJ1-5, with 9 nucleotides matching TRBD1. V lost 7 bases and J lost 6; bases outside the gene matches: 10. Germline V gene sequence: CDR1 SQVTM, CDR2 ANQGSEA. CDR3 length equals 14 residues. The CDR3, as DNA: TGCAGCGCCCTTACAGGGGGCGCGCCTCAGCCCCAGCATTTT. Encoded protein: CSALTGGAPQPQHF.

CDR3 loop: CASSLRRGEPNYGYTF. CDR3 in DNA: TGTGCCAGCAGTTTACGTCGGGGGGAGCCTAACTATGGCTACACCTTC. The chain uses TRBV27 and TRBJ1-2; D perhaps matches TRBD1 (5 bases). The CDR3 runs to 16 residues. Trimming removed 2 bases from V and 0 bases from J, with 13 bases in between. From germline, CDR1 is MNHEY and CDR2 SMNVEV (reference sequence).

This clonotype was found once. The chain combines TRBV5-4 with TRBJ2-4; the D is unclear. Deletions cut 0 bases from V and 3 bases from J, with 16 bases between. Germline values: CDR1 SGHNT, CDR2 YYREEE (reference sequence). The CDR3 runs 17 residues. This CDR3 is CASSLGVGSIDKNIQYF. In DNA, the CDR3 is TGTGCCAGCAGCTTGGGTGTCGGCTCAATAGACAAAAACATTCAGTACTTC.

As for this clonotype: One end of the junction is discordant with germline, which a read error may explain. The V and J genes are TRBV20-1 and TRBJ2-7; D not certain. Per germline, CDR1 DFQATT and CDR2 SNEGSKA (reference sequence). The CDR3 length is 14 residues. The CDR3 DNA follows: TGCAGTGCTAGGAGCCGGGCTCTATCCTACGAGCAGTGCTTC. Its protein is CSARSRALSYEQCF.

Only one count was recorded for this clonotype. The rearrangement links TRBV20-1 to TRBJ2-1; D ambiguous. The length of the CDR3 is 13 residues. CDR1 and CDR2 (germline): DFQATT, SNEGSKA (reference sequence). V lost 4 bases and J lost 7, with 14 bases in between. CDR3 sequence: CSANDPVGNEQFF. For the CDR3, the DNA is TGCAGTGCTAATGACCCGGTGGGTAATGAGCAGTTCTTC.

The V gene is TRBV28, the J gene TRBJ2-7; TRBD1 matches at 7 bases. With V trimmed by 7 bases and J by 7 bases, 13 bases remained unmatched. Looked up from germline, CDR1 is MDHEN and CDR2 is SYDVKM. This CDR3 is built from 14 residues. The chain's CDR3 is CASKGASVSREQYF. CDR3 bases: TGTGCCAGCAAGGGGGCCTCGGTGTCTAGGGAGCAGTACTTC.

This clonotype was counted a few times. The chain employs TRBV20-1 and TRBJ2-1, with a weak D call TRBD2 (7 bases). CDR3 length equals 12 residues. Per the germline V gene, CDR1 is DFQATT and CDR2 is SNEGSKA (reference sequence). The V end was cut by 1 base, the J end by 12 bases, with 13 bases between. Here the CDR3 DNA reads TGCAGTGCTAGAGTCGGGGGGCGACGGCAGTTCTTC. Protein sequence: CSARVGGRRQFF.